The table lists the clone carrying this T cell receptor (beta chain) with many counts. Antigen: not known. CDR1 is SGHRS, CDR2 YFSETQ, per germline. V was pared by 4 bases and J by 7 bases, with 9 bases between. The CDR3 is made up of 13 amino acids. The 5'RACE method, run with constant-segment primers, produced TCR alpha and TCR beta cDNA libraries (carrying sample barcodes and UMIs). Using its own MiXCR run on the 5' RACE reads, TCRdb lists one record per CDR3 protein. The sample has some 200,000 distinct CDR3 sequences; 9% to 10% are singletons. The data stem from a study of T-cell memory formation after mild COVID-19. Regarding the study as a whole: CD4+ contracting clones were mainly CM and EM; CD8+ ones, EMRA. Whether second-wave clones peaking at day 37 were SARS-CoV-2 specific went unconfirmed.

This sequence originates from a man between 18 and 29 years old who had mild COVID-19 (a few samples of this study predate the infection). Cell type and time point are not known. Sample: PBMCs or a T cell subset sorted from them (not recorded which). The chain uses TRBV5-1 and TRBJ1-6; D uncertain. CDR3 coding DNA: TGCGCCAGCAGCCTCGACCCCAATTCACCCCTCCACTTT. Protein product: CASSLDPNSPLHF. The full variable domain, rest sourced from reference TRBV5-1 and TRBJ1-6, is KAGVTQTPRYLIKTRGQQVTLSCSPISGHRSVSWYQQTPGQGLQFLFEYFSETQRNKGNFPGRFSGRQFSNSRSEMNVSTLELGDSALYLCASSLDPNSPLHFGNGTRLTVT.